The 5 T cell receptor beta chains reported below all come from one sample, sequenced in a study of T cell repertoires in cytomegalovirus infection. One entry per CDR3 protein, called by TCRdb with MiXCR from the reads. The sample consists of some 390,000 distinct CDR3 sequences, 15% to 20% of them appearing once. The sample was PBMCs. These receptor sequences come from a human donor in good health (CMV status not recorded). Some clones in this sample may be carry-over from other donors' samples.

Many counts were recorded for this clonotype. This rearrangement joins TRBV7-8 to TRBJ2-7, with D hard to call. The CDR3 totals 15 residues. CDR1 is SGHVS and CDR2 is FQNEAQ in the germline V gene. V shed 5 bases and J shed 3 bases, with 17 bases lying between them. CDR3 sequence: CASSAGPFMGYEQYF. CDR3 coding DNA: TGTGCCAGCAGCGCAGGACCGTTTATGGGCTACGAGCAGTACTTC.

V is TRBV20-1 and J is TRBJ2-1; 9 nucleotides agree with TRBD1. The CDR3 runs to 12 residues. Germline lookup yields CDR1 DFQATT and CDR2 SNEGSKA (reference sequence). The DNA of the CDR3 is TGCAGCACAGGGGGCCCCTACAATGAGCAGTTCTTC. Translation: CSTGGPYNEQFF.

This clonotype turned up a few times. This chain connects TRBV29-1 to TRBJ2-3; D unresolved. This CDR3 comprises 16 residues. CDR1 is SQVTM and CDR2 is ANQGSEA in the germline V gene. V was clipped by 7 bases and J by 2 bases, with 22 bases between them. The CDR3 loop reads CSASRAEGRNTDTQYF. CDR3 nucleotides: TGCAGCGCTTCCCGGGCGGAAGGGCGTAACACAGATACGCAGTATTTT.

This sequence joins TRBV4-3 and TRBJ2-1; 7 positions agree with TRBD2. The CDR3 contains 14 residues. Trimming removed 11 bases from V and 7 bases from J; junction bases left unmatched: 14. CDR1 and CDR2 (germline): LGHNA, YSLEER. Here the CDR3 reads CAQIRLAALNEQFF. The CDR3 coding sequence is TGCGCCCAGATTAGGCTAGCGGCTTTGAATGAGCAGTTCTTC.

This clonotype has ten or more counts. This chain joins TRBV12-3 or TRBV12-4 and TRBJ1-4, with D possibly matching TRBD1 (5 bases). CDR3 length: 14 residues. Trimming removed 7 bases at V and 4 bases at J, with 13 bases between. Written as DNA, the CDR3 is TGTGCCAGCAAGGCGGACACAAATAATGAAAAACTGTTTTTT. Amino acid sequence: CASKADTNNEKLFF.